The 27 T cell receptor beta chains below all came from one sample that was sequenced in a study of T cells after yellow fever vaccination (dated by TCRdb to the late 2010s). Read against the paper, the sample's treatment or condition label means: live attenuated yellow fever vaccine strain. The protocol used for the library was 5' RACE. The instrument was an Illumina HiSeq 2500. Using fastp at Q25 and MiXCR, TCRdb reprocessed the public reads and kept productive beta chains. Rows merge per CDR3 protein into single entries with the most common DNA and genes. Across this sample there are roughly 70,000 distinct CDR3 sequences, with around 7.7% seen only once. The ten biggest clones cover roughly two fifths of the sample. Specimen: CD8+ T cells sorted from PBMCs, collected on the day of the yellow fever booster vaccination. The receptor set was obtained from a man younger than 45 who received the YFV17D yellow fever vaccine.

This clonotype was detected a few times. The chain is built from TRBV5-1 and TRBJ2-1; TRBD2 agrees at 13 bases. Germline CDR1 SGHRS, CDR2 YFSETQ. With 6 bases clipped from V and 5 bases from J, the junction kept 11 bases outside the gene matches. The CDR3 runs to 17 residues. CDR3 nucleotide sequence: TGCGCCAGCACAACCGGGACTAGCGGGGTGTGGCACAATGAGCAGTTCTTC. The encoded protein is CASTTGTSGVWHNEQFF.

This clonotype was recorded at least ten times. The chain recombines TRBV4-3 with TRBJ1-5; perhaps TRBD1 as D (6 bases). The CDR3 runs to 15 residues. The ends were cut back, 0 bases at V and 6 bases at J, with 12 bases in the middle. From germline, CDR1 is LGHNA and CDR2 YSLEER. This CDR3 reads CASSQDRGHTQPQHF. The CDR3 DNA follows: TGCGCCAGCAGCCAAGACAGGGGACATACTCAGCCCCAGCATTTT.

This clonotype was recorded a few times. The V and J genes are TRBV4-1 and TRBJ2-1; tentatively, D is TRBD1 or TRBD2 (5 bases each). Trimming left V 6 bases short and J 7 bases short, with 16 bases between. Per the germline V gene, CDR1 is MGHRA and CDR2 is YSYEKL. The CDR3 is made up of 14 amino acids. The chain's CDR3 is CASRQTGTVNEQFF. CDR3 DNA sequence: TGCGCCAGCAGGCAAACCGGGACCGTTAATGAGCAGTTCTTC.

This clonotype appeared a few times. The chain couples TRBV27 to TRBJ1-2, with 9 bases aligning to TRBD1. The CDR3 consists of 14 residues. Germline-derived CDR1 and CDR2 are MNHEY and SMNVEV (reference sequence). The junction had 5 bases not matched to a gene; V was cut back by 6 bases and J by 3 bases. The CDR3 reads CASSPGQGHYGYTF. CDR3 DNA: TGTGCCAGCAGCCCCGGACAGGGGCACTATGGCTACACCTTC.

This clonotype occurred a few times. This sequence joins TRBV23-1 and TRBJ1-6; D gene ambiguous. TRBV23-1 carries the ORF label, with uncertain function. V lost 8 bases and J 12 bases, leaving 8 bases between the germline ends. This CDR3 spans 10 amino acids. The CDR3 loop is CASPAGPLHF. DNA of the CDR3: TGCGCCAGCCCCGCCGGACCCCTCCACTTT.

This clonotype has only a few counts. The chain combines TRBV9 with TRBJ2-7; 8 nucleotides line up with TRBD1. The CDR3 length is 14 residues. Germline CDR1 reads SGDLS; CDR2 reads YYNGEE. Trimming cost V 3 bases and J 4 bases; bases outside gene matches: 6. This CDR3 reads CASSAGQGVYEQYF. The DNA of the CDR3 is TGTGCCAGCAGCGCCGGACAGGGTGTATACGAGCAGTACTTC.

Relative to its sample, this clonotype is medium-sized. The chain links TRBV12-3 or TRBV12-4 to TRBJ2-2, with D unclear. The CDR3 runs to 11 residues. V was clipped by 5 bases and J by 5 bases, with 3 bases between them. CDR3 DNA: TGTGCCAGCAGTGGAACCGGGGAGCTGTTTTTT. Protein: CASSGTGELFF.

This clonotype occurred many times. The chain has TRBV7-9 and TRBJ1-1; D remains ambiguous. The V and J ends lost 5 bases and 3 bases respectively, with 7 bases between them. The CDR3 has 12 amino acids. CDR1 and CDR2 from the germline V gene are SEHNR and FQNEAQ (reference sequence). As DNA, the CDR3 is TGTGCCAGCAGCCCTTTTGACACTGAAGCTTTCTTT. Translated, it gives CASSPFDTEAFF. Full variable domain (remainder filled in from reference TRBV7-9 and TRBJ1-1): DTGVSQNPRHKITKRGQNVTFRCDPISEHNRLYWYRQTLGQGPEFLTYFQNEAQLEKSRLLSDRFSAERPKGSFSTLEIQRTEQGDSAMYLCASSPFDTEAFFGQGTRLTVV.

The genes are TRBV4-3 and TRBJ2-1; D gene ambiguous. Trimming took 1 base from V and 8 from J, leaving 15 bases between them. CDR1 and CDR2 from the germline V gene are LGHNA and YSLEER. The CDR3 spans 15 residues. CDR3 coding DNA: TGCGCCAGCAGCCAAGCCCCCCGTCCGGGCGATGAGCAGTTCTTC. Translation gives CASSQAPRPGDEQFF.

The V gene is TRBV29-1, the J gene TRBJ2-6, with D possibly matching TRBD2 (5 bases). Germline lookup yields CDR1 SQVTM and CDR2 ANQGSEA. The CDR3 consists of 16 residues. Trimming pared 0 bases from V and 3 bases from J, leaving 12 bases between. CDR3 residues: CSVEDWTGSGANVLTF. In DNA form, the CDR3 reads TGCAGCGTTGAAGATTGGACGGGGAGTGGGGCCAACGTCCTGACTTTC.

The V gene is TRBV7-9, the J gene TRBJ1-2; D gene uncertain. The CDR3 totals 14 residues. In germline, CDR1 is SEHNR, CDR2 FQNEAQ (reference sequence). Trimming stripped 1 base from V and 3 bases from J, with 9 bases between. The CDR3 nucleotides read TGTGCCAGCAGCTTAGTATCTGAGTACTATGGCTACACCTTC. Amino acids: CASSLVSEYYGYTF.

With regard to this clonotype: Sequence at one end of the junction differs from germline and may be a read error. The V call is TRBV5-5, the J call TRBJ2-7, with a possible D match to TRBD2 (6 bases). The CDR3 spans 15 residues. CDR1 SGHKS and CDR2 YYEKEE come from the germline V gene (reference sequence). CDR3 sequence: CASSLGGGEAYEQNF. CDR3 sequence (DNA): TGTGCCAGCAGCTTGGGGGGCGGGGAGGCCTACGAGCAGAACTTC.

This clonotype was observed a few times. The gene calls are TRBV9 and TRBJ2-1; 8 bases match TRBD2. The V gene's germline CDR1 is SGDLS and CDR2 YYNGEE. The CDR3 has 15 amino acids. The J segment lost 8 bases and the V segment lost 0 bases, leaving 7 bases of the junction unmatched. In DNA, the CDR3 is TGTGCCAGCAGCGTAGTCAGCGGGAGTCGCTATGAGCAGTTCTTC. It codes for CASSVVSGSRYEQFF.

V and J are TRBV19 and TRBJ1-1; a weak D match, TRBD1 (5 bases). This CDR3 has 13 amino acids. V lost 10 bases, J lost 3 bases, and 15 bases lay in between. CDR1 and CDR2 from the germline V gene are LNHDA and SQIVND (reference sequence). The CDR3 sequence is CATNLGGHTEAFF. CDR3 DNA: TGTGCCACCAATTTGGGGGGTCACACTGAAGCTTTCTTT.

At least ten counts were recorded for this clonotype. The chain combines TRBV29-1 with TRBJ2-1, with D unclear. V lost 5 bases and J 9 bases, leaving 14 bases between the germline ends. The CDR3 contains 12 residues. Germline loops: CDR1 SQVTM, CDR2 ANQGSEA. The DNA for the CDR3 is TGCAGCGTTTTCGGTAGTAACCTTGAGCAGTTCTTC. This codes for CSVFGSNLEQFF.

This clonotype has a handful of counts. This chain uses TRBV29-1 with TRBJ2-7, with D possibly being TRBD1 (6 bases). This CDR3 region has 13 residues. Trimming removed 1 base at V and 3 bases at J, with 10 bases between. The V gene's germline CDR1 is SQVTM and CDR2 ANQGSEA. This chain's CDR3 is CSVEGVGGYEQYF. The CDR3 DNA is TGCAGCGTTGAAGGTGTAGGGGGCTACGAGCAGTACTTC.

This clonotype appeared many times. This chain links TRBV28 with TRBJ1-5, with a weak D call TRBD1 (6 bases). V was pared by 3 bases and J by 1 base, with 13 bases between. The CDR3 is made up of 16 amino acids. Germline V gene lookup returns CDR1 MDHEN and CDR2 SYDVKM. CDR3 in amino acids: CASSFRAGESNQPQHF. CDR3 nucleotide sequence: TGTGCCAGCAGTTTCCGGGCAGGGGAAAGCAATCAGCCCCAGCATTTT. The full variable domain, in which reference TRBV28 and TRBJ1-5 provide the parts outside the CDR3, is DVKVTQSSRYLVKRTGEKVFLECVQDMDHENMFWYRQDPGLGLRLIYFSYDVKMKEKGDIPEGYSVSREKKERFSLILESASTNQTSMYLCASSFRAGESNQPQHFGDGTRLSIL.

The rearrangement uses TRBV7-9 and TRBJ2-1; D may be TRBD1 or TRBD2 (5 bases each). The germline V gene has CDR1 SEHNR and CDR2 FQNEAQ (reference sequence). The CDR3 runs 15 residues. Trimming cost V 4 bases and J 4 bases, with 14 bases left between them. The CDR3 is CASSSPWGSYNEQFF. For the CDR3, the DNA is TGTGCCAGCAGCTCCCCTTGGGGGAGTTACAATGAGCAGTTCTTC.

The chain links TRBV29-1 to TRBJ2-1; D gene uncertain. CDR1 and CDR2 from the germline V gene are SQVTM and ANQGSEA. The CDR3 is 16 amino acids. Trimming shortened V by 3 bases and J by 0 bases, and 15 bases separated the two germline ends. The CDR3 region is CSVDGPAQSSYNEQFF. The CDR3, as DNA: TGCAGCGTTGACGGGCCGGCCCAGAGCTCCTACAATGAGCAGTTCTTC.

This clonotype has a count of ten or more. This sequence joins TRBV29-1 and TRBJ2-7, with a tentative D call TRBD2 (5 bases). CDR1 is SQVTM, CDR2 ANQGSEA, per germline. The V end was cut by 2 bases, the J end by 2 bases, with 10 bases between. This CDR3 is 13 amino acids long. In DNA form, the CDR3 reads TGCAGCGTTGAACCCCTGGGAGCCTACGAGCAGTACTTC. It codes for CSVEPLGAYEQYF.

This clonotype came up many times. The chain carries TRBV14 and TRBJ2-7; no firm D call. The germline V gene encodes CDR1 SGHDN and CDR2 FVKESK. The V and J ends lost 0 bases and 7 bases respectively, with 10 bases between them. This CDR3 is 13 amino acids long. The CDR3, as DNA: TGTGCCAGCAGCCAAGATGAAGGGATGGAGCAGTACTTC. Protein: CASSQDEGMEQYF.

CDR3 bases: TGTGCCAGCTCACCCTCGACAGGGGGTCCGGAGGCCGGGGAGCTGTTTTTT. Protein product: CASSPSTGGPEAGELFF. This sequence joins TRBV18 and TRBJ2-2; 9 bases align to TRBD1. CDR3 length: 17 amino acids. V gave up 3 bases and J gave up 6 bases; unmatched junction bases: 11. CDR1 and CDR2 from the germline V gene are KGHSH and LQKENI.

Only a few counts were recorded for this clonotype. The V call is TRBV7-6, the J call TRBJ2-3, with 12 nucleotides matching TRBD2. With V trimmed by 6 bases and J by 4 bases, 5 bases remained unmatched. CDR3 size: 15 residues. Per the germline V gene, CDR1 is SGHVS and CDR2 is FNYEAQ. In DNA, the CDR3 is TGTGCCAGCAGGAGACTAGCGGGAGTCTCAGATACGCAGTATTTT. It yields the protein CASRRLAGVSDTQYF.

Note on this clonotype: An end of the junction does not agree with germline; a read error may underlie this. This chain links TRBV27 with TRBJ2-5; TRBD2 might be the D (5 bases). This CDR3 region has 14 residues. Germline-derived CDR1 and CDR2 are MNHEY and SMNVEV (reference sequence). This CDR3 is CASSLAGSQEAQYF. CDR3 DNA sequence: TGTGCCAGCAGTTTAGCGGGCAGCCAAGAGGCCCAGTACTTC.

This clonotype was detected many times. V is TRBV7-8 and J is TRBJ1-2; maybe TRBD1 (5 bases). The V gene lost 5 bases and the J gene lost 3 bases, with 16 bases spanning the gap. The CDR3 is 15 amino acids. Germline loops: CDR1 SGHVS, CDR2 FQNEAQ. CDR3 region: CASSEDGTSYYGYTF. In nucleotides, the CDR3 is TGTGCCAGCAGCGAAGACGGGACTTCTTACTATGGCTACACCTTC.

This clonotype was detected only a few times. The V and J genes are TRBV6-2 or TRBV6-3 and TRBJ1-1, with 8 bases aligning to TRBD1. Per the germline V gene, CDR1 is MNHEY and CDR2 is SVGEGT. The CDR3 loop spans 14 amino acids. V dropped 0 bases and J dropped 5; count of bases not matched to a gene: 2. This CDR3 is CASSYSTGGTEAFF. The DNA of the CDR3 is TGTGCCAGCAGTTACTCAACAGGGGGAACTGAAGCTTTCTTT.

This clonotype has only a few counts. The chain has TRBV12-3 or TRBV12-4 and TRBJ2-1; D might be TRBD2 (5 bases). The V end lost 6 bases, the J end lost 5 bases, and 14 bases lay between the germline ends. The CDR3 contains 14 residues. CDR3 residues: CASSSGFQHNEQFF. DNA of the CDR3: TGTGCCAGCAGCAGCGGCTTCCAACACAATGAGCAGTTCTTC.